This is a list of T cell receptor beta chains from one sample in a study of blood T cell repertoires in COVID-19. Assay: immunoSEQ multiplex PCR; the TCRdb copy retains only in-frame clones and omits some. The data contain some 4,000 clones, 91% of them singletons. The material sequenced was peripheral blood. Receptors originate from a man between 50 and 59 years old with active COVID-19. The CDR3 runs from the conserved cysteine through the conserved F or W. Fields, in order: J gene, V gene, CDR3 protein.

j_gene: TRBJ2-2; v_gene: TRBV11-1; CDR3aa: CASSQREGLNTGELFF
j_gene: TRBJ2-2; v_gene: TRBV7-2; CDR3aa: CASSLDPGTSGRTGELFF
j_gene: TRBJ1-5; v_gene: TRBV2; CDR3aa: CASSDSLLSNQPQHF
j_gene: TRBJ2-5; v_gene: TRBV6-2/TRBV6-3; CDR3aa: CASRLTGGFGETQYF
j_gene: TRBJ2-1; v_gene: TRBV6-2/TRBV6-3; CDR3aa: CASSYSRVGRVHNEQFF
j_gene: TRBJ2-1; v_gene: TRBV9; CDR3aa: CASSETIPGGSFDNEQFF
j_gene: TRBJ2-1; v_gene: TRBV2; CDR3aa: CASSTGRIEQFF
j_gene: TRBJ2-1; v_gene: TRBV19; CDR3aa: CASSGSSGWGNEQFF
j_gene: TRBJ2-2; v_gene: TRBV5-6; CDR3aa: CASSLAGGRNTGELFF
j_gene: TRBJ2-7; v_gene: TRBV2; CDR3aa: CASSGGVVSYEQYF
j_gene: TRBJ1-5; v_gene: TRBV7-8; CDR3aa: CASSSTETQPQHF
j_gene: TRBJ2-2; v_gene: TRBV29-1; CDR3aa: CSVGRYTGELFF
j_gene: TRBJ2-3; v_gene: TRBV4-3; CDR3aa: CASSQELAGGTDTQYF
j_gene: TRBJ2-1; v_gene: TRBV9; CDR3aa: CASSPLSSYNEQFF
j_gene: TRBJ2-3; v_gene: TRBV19; CDR3aa: CASSTSSGQGTDTQYF
j_gene: TRBJ1-1; v_gene: TRBV7-9; CDR3aa: CASSLATGLDTEAFF